Sequencing of this T cell receptor beta chain was carried out in a study of blood T cell repertoires in COVID-19. Study information: Both acute and convalescent COVID-19 samples were obtained from the United States, Italy and Spain. T cells, B-cell-depleted T cells, or PBMCs supplied cDNA or gDNA.

Authors' analysis steps: Reference gene primer amplification gave estimated nucleated cell counts. The data were produced by immunoSEQ multiplex PCR, yet TCRdb's version contains in-frame clones alone and is incomplete. V, J and clone size derive from that table, while D and trimming were established from the DNA sequence. The table shows a few hundred thousand clones, with about 86% occurring only once. This CDR3 contains 16 residues. Looked up from germline, CDR1 is ENHRY and CDR2 is SYGVKD. V lost 8 bases and J lost 2, with 20 bases in between. This receptor was identified in an older woman with acute or convalescent COVID-19. J is TRBJ2-3 and V is TRBV10-3, with D possibly matching TRBD1 (6 bases). The sample was peripheral blood. DNA for the CDR3: TGTGCCATCGCCCGCAGTATCCGGGACAACACAGATACGCAGTATTTT. Encoded protein: CAIARSIRDNTDTQYF.